The clone carrying this TCR beta chain appeared a few times. The time point denotes: sample taken at primary tumor resection. Whole RNA from tumor, nontumor lung or frozen PBMC was sequenced unsorted. This record comes from a study of spatial heterogeneity in lung cancer. TCRdb re-called the 5' RACE reads with MiXCR, one entry per CDR3 protein. The table shows more than 80,000 distinct CDR3 sequences, with around 12% occurring only once. The CDR3 sequence is 13 residues long. Trimming cost V 4 bases and J 5 bases; bases outside gene matches: 3. Germline assignment: CDR1 SGDLS and CDR2 YYNGEE. This receptor was identified in a male donor with early-stage non-small cell lung cancer. Sequenced here: PBMCs, sampled at surgery. The rearrangement joins TRBV9 to TRBJ1-1; 9 bases agree with TRBD1. The CDR3 nucleotides are TGTGCCAGCAGCTTGGACAGGGGTACTGAAGCTTTCTTT. Translating gives CASSLDRGTEAFF.